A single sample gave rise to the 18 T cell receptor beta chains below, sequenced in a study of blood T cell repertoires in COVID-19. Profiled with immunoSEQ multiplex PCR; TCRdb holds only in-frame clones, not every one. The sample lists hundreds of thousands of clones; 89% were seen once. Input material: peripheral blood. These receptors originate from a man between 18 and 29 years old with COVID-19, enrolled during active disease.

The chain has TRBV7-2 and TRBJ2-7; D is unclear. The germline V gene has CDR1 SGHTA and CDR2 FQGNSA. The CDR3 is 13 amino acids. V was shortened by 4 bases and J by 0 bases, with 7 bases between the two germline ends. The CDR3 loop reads CASSSRDSYEQYF. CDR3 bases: TGTGCCAGCAGCTCCCGAGACTCCTACGAGCAGTACTTC. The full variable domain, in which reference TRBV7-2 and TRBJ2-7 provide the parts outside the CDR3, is GAGVSQSPSNKVTEKGKDVELRCDPISGHTALYWYRQSLGQGLEFLIYFQGNSAPDKSGLPSDRFSAERTGGSVSTLTIQRTQQEDSAVYLCASSSRDSYEQYFGPGTRLTVT.

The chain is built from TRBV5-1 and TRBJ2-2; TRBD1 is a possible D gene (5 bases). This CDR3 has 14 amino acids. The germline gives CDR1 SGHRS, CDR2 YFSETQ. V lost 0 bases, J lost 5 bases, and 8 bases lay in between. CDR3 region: CASSLDRITGELFF. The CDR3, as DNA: TGCGCCAGCAGCTTGGACAGGATAACCGGGGAGCTGTTTTTT. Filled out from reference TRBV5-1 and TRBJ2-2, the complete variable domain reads KAGVTQTPRYLIKTRGQQVTLSCSPISGHRSVSWYQQTPGQGLQFLFEYFSETQRNKGNFPGRFSGRQFSNSRSEMNVSTLELGDSALYLCASSLDRITGELFFGEGSRLTVL.

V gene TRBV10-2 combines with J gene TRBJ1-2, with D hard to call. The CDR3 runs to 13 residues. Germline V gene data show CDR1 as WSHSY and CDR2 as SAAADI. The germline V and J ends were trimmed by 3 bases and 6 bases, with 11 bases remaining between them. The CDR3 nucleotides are TGCGCCAGCAGTGAACGGGGAGCGCATGGCTACACCTTC. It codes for CASSERGAHGYTF.

This CDR3 is CASSPNRGRGETQYF. The CDR3 nucleotides are TGTGCCAGCTCACCGAACAGGGGTAGGGGAGAGACCCAGTACTTC. This rearrangement joins TRBV18 to TRBJ2-5, with 7 positions matching TRBD1. The germline gives CDR1 KGHSH, CDR2 LQKENI. The CDR3 contains 15 residues. V was pared by 3 bases and J by 4 bases, with 8 bases of the junction left unmatched. The variable domain in full, with the rest retrieved from reference TRBV18 and TRBJ2-5, is NAGVMQNPRHLVRRRGQEARLRCSPMKGHSHVYWYRQLPEEGLKFMVYLQKENIIDESGMPKERFSAEFPKEGPSILRIQQVVRGDSAAYFCASSPNRGRGETQYFGPGTRLLVL.

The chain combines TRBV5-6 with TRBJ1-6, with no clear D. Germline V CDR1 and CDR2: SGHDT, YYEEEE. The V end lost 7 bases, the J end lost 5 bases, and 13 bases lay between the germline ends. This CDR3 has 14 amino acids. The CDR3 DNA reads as TGTGCCAGCCGTAGAGAGGGTGATAATTCACCCCTCCACTTT. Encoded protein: CASRREGDNSPLHF.

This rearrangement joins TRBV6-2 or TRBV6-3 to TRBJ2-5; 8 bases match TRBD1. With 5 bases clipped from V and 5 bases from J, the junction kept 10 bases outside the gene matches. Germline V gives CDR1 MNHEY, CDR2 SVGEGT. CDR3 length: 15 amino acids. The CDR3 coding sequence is TGTGCCAGCAGTAAGGGAGGACAGGGTTCGGAGACCCAGTACTTC. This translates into CASSKGGQGSETQYF.

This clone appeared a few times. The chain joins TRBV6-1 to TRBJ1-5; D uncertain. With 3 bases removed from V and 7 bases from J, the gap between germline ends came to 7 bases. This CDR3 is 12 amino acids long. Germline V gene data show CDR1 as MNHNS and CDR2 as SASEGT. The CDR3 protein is CASSDPQQPQHF. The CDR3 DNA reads TGTGCCAGCAGTGACCCTCAGCAGCCCCAGCATTTT.

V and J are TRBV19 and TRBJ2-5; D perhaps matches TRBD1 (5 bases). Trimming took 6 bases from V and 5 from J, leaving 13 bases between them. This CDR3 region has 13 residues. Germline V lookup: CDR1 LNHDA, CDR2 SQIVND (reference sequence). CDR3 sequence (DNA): TGTGCCAGTAGGCAGGGCCTGGGGGAGACCCAGTACTTC. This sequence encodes CASRQGLGETQYF.

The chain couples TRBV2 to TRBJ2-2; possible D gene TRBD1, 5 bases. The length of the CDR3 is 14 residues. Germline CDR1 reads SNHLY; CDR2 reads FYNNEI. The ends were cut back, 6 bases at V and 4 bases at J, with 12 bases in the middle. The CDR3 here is CASSPSQGTGELFF. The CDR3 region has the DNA TGTGCCAGCAGCCCAAGTCAGGGCACCGGGGAGCTGTTTTTT.

The CDR3 sequence is CASSEDRAATQYF. CDR3 DNA: TGCGCCAGCAGTGAAGACAGGGCCGCGACCCAGTACTTC. This sequence joins TRBV10-2 and TRBJ2-5, with 7 bases matching TRBD1. Trimming at V came to 3 bases and at J to 7 bases, leaving 5 bases not matched to a gene. This CDR3 region has 13 residues. Germline V lookup: CDR1 WSHSY, CDR2 SAAADI.

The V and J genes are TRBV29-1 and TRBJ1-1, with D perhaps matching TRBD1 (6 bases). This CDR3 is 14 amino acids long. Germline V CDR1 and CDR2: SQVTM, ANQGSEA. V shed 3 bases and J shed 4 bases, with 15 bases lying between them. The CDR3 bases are TGCAGCGTTGAGGGGCGGGGGGGCTCCACTGAAGCTTTCTTT. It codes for CSVEGRGGSTEAFF.

CDR3 region: CASSFRTGEAFF. As DNA, the CDR3 is TGTGCCAGCAGTTTCCGGACAGGAGAAGCTTTCTTT. The J gene is TRBJ1-1, the V gene TRBV6-5; TRBD1 matches 7 bases. The trim removed 4 bases at V and 8 bases at J, leaving 4 bases unmatched. This CDR3 region has 12 residues. The germline gives CDR1 MNHEY, CDR2 SVGAGI.

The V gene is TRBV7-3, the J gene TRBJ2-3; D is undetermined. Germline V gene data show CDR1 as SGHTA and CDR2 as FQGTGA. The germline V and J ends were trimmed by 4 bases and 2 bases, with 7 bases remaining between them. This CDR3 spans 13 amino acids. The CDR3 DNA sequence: TGTGCCAGCAGCTCTGAGAACACAGATACGCAGTATTTT. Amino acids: CASSSENTDTQYF.

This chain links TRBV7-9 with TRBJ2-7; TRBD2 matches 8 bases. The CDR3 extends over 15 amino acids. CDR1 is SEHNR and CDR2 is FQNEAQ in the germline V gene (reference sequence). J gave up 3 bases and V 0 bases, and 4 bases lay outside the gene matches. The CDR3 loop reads CASSLASGGIYEQYF. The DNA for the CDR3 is TGTGCCAGCAGCTTAGCCAGCGGGGGTATCTACGAGCAGTACTTC.

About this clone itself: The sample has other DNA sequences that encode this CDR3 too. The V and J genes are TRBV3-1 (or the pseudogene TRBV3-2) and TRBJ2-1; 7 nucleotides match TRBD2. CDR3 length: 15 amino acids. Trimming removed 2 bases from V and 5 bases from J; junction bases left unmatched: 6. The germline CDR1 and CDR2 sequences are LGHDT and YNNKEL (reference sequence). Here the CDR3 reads CASSQLAGGNNEQFF. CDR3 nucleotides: TGTGCCAGCAGCCAATTAGCGGGTGGCAACAATGAGCAGTTCTTC.

The CDR3 DNA sequence: TGTGCCAGCAGCCAAGGGACAGGGGGGCAGACCCAGTACTTC. The encoded protein is CASSQGTGGQTQYF. This chain links TRBV3-1 (or the pseudogene TRBV3-2) with TRBJ2-5, with 10 positions matching TRBD1. The J segment lost 6 bases and the V segment lost 1 base, leaving 2 bases of the junction unmatched. The CDR3 is 14 amino acids. Germline lookup yields CDR1 LGHDT and CDR2 YNNKEL (reference sequence).

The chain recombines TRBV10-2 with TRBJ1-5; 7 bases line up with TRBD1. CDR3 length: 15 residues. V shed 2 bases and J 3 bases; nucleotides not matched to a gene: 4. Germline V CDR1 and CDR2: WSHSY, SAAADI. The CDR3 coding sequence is TGCGCCAGCAGTGAGGGCAGGGGGAACAATCAGCCCCAGCATTTT. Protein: CASSEGRGNNQPQHF.

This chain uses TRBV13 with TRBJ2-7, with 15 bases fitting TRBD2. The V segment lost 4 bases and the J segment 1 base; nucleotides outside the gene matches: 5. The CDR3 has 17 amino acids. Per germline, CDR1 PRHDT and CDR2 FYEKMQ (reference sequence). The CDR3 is CASSSWTSGRGSYEQYF. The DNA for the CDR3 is TGTGCCAGCAGCTCCTGGACTAGCGGGAGGGGGTCCTACGAGCAGTACTTC.